Listed below are T cell receptor beta chains from one sample, sequenced in a study of T cell responses to AZD1222 COVID-19 vaccine. Clones were read by immunoSEQ multiplex PCR, and TCRdb kept only the in-frame ones, dropping some. Of 120,000 or so clones listed, more than 75% are singletons. The sequencing here drew on peripheral blood, taken on day 0 of AZD1222 vaccination. The receptors derive from an adult in good health. Both conserved end residues are part of each CDR3. The D gene is left open where the match is weak. Not every row has a clone size; where given, it reads once, few, many or a size class.

d_call: TRBD1; v_call: TRBV10-3; clone_size: NA; j_call: TRBJ1-2; cdr3_aa: CAISERGTGGSVGYTF; cdr3_nt: TGTGCCATCAGTGAGAGAGGGACAGGGGGTTCGGTTGGCTACACCTTC
d_call: NA; v_call: TRBV28; clone_size: NA; j_call: TRBJ1-3; cdr3_aa: CASSTTRNTIYF; cdr3_nt: TGTGCCAGCAGTACGACAAGAAACACCATATATTTT
d_call: NA; v_call: TRBV5-1; clone_size: NA; j_call: TRBJ1-1; cdr3_aa: CASSLVSQLNTEAFF; cdr3_nt: TGCGCCAGCAGCTTGGTCAGCCAGTTGAACACTGAAGCTTTCTTT
d_call: NA; v_call: TRBV7-2; clone_size: few; j_call: TRBJ1-2; cdr3_aa: CASSLDGGGYGYTF; cdr3_nt: TGTGCCAGCAGCTTAGACGGGGGCGGCTATGGCTACACCTTC
d_call: NA; v_call: TRBV2; clone_size: NA; j_call: TRBJ1-5; cdr3_aa: CASSEAWVQPQHF; cdr3_nt: TGTGCCAGCAGTGAAGCCTGGGTTCAGCCCCAGCATTTT
d_call: NA; v_call: TRBV19; clone_size: once; j_call: TRBJ2-1; cdr3_aa: CASSTRTGNNEQFF; cdr3_nt: TGTGCCAGTAGTACCCGGACCGGGAACAATGAGCAGTTCTTC
d_call: NA; v_call: TRBV5-1; clone_size: NA; j_call: TRBJ1-1; cdr3_aa: CASSLGLGRDTEAFF; cdr3_nt: TGCGCCAGCAGCTTGGGGCTGGGTAGGGACACTGAAGCTTTCTTT
d_call: TRBD1; v_call: TRBV28; clone_size: NA; j_call: TRBJ2-7; cdr3_aa: CASRFDRGYEQYF; cdr3_nt: TGTGCCAGCAGGTTCGACAGGGGCTACGAGCAGTACTTC
d_call: NA; v_call: TRBV5-4; clone_size: NA; j_call: TRBJ2-3; cdr3_aa: CASSLQLGNLYRFTDTQYF; cdr3_nt: TGTGCCAGCAGCTTGCAGCTTGGGAACCTTTACCGGTTCACAGATACGCAGTATTTT
d_call: TRBD1; v_call: TRBV5-1; clone_size: NA; j_call: TRBJ2-4; cdr3_aa: CASHTGGPKNIQYF; cdr3_nt: TGCGCCAGCCACACAGGGGGCCCCAAAAACATTCAGTACTTC
d_call: TRBD1; v_call: TRBV6-5; clone_size: few; j_call: TRBJ1-1; cdr3_aa: CASSYSSSGGNTEAFF; cdr3_nt: TGTGCCAGCAGTTACTCGAGTTCAGGGGGGAACACTGAAGCTTTCTTT
d_call: NA; v_call: TRBV5-1; clone_size: NA; j_call: TRBJ1-1; cdr3_aa: CASSLGQTGDTEAFF; cdr3_nt: TGCGCCAGCAGCTTGGGGCAAACTGGGGACACTGAAGCTTTCTTT
d_call: NA; v_call: TRBV7-9; clone_size: NA; j_call: TRBJ1-5; cdr3_aa: CASSLVSGNQPQHF; cdr3_nt: TGTGCCAGCAGCTTAGTTTCGGGAAATCAGCCCCAGCATTTT
d_call: NA; v_call: TRBV18; clone_size: NA; j_call: TRBJ1-1; cdr3_aa: CASSPLGVMNTEAFF; cdr3_nt: TGTGCCAGCTCACCACTGGGAGTTATGAACACTGAAGCTTTCTTT
d_call: TRBD2; v_call: TRBV7-2; clone_size: NA; j_call: TRBJ2-7; cdr3_aa: CASSASGRALLKQYF; cdr3_nt: TGTGCCAGCAGCGCTAGCGGGAGGGCCCTTCTCAAGCAGTACTTC
d_call: NA; v_call: TRBV5-1; clone_size: NA; j_call: TRBJ2-7; cdr3_aa: CASSPGRSGSSYEQYF; cdr3_nt: TGCGCCAGCAGCCCGGGACGGAGCGGTAGCTCCTACGAGCAGTACTTC
d_call: TRBD1; v_call: TRBV27; clone_size: few; j_call: TRBJ1-5; cdr3_aa: CASSLFSKTTGEDQPQHF; cdr3_nt: TGTGCCAGCAGTTTATTCTCAAAGACGACAGGGGAAGATCAGCCCCAGCATTTT